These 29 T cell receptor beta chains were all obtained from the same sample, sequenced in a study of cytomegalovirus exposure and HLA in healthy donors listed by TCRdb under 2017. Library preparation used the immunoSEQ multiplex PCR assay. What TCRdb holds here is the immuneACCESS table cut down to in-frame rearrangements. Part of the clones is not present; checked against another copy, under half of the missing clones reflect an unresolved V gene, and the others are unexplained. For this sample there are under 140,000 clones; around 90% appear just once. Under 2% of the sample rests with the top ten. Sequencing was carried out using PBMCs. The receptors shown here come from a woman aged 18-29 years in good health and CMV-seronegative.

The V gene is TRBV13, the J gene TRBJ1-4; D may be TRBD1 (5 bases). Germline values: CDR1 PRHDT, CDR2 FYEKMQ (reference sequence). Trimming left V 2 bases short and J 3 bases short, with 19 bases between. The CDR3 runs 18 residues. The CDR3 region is CASSLYRQGRIANEKLFF. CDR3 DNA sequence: TGTGCCAGCAGCTTATATCGGCAGGGAAGGATAGCTAATGAAAAACTGTTTTTT.

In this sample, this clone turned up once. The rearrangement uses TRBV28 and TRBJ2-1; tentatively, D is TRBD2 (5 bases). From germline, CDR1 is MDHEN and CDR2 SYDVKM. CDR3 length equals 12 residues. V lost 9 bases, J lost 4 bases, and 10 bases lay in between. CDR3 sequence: CASRREYNEQFF. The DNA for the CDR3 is TGTGCCAGTCGTAGGGAGTACAATGAGCAGTTCTTC.

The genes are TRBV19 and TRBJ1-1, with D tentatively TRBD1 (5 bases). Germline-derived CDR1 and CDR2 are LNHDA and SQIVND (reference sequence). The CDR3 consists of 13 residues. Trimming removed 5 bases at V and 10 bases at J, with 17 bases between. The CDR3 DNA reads TGTGCCAGTAGTCACTCAGGGATTTTAGGAGCTTTCTTT. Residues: CASSHSGILGAFF.

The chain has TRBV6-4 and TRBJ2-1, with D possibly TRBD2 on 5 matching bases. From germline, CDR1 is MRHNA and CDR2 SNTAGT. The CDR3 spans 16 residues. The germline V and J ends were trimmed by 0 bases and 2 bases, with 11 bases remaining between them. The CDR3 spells CASSDSPGSPYNEQFF. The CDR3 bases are TGTGCCAGCAGTGACTCTCCGGGGAGTCCCTACAATGAGCAGTTCTTC.

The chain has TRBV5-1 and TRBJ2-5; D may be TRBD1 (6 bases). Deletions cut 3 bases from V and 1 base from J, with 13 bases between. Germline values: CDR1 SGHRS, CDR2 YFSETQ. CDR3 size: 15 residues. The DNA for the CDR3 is TGCGCCAGCAGCTCCGAGACAGGCTCCCAAGAGACCCAGTACTTC. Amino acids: CASSSETGSQETQYF.

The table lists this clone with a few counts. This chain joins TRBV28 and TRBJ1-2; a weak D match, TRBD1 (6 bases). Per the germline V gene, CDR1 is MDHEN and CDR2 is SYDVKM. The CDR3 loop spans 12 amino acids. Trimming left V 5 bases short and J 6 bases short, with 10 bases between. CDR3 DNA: TGTGCCAGCAGTATCACAGGGAATGGCTACACCTTC. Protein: CASSITGNGYTF.

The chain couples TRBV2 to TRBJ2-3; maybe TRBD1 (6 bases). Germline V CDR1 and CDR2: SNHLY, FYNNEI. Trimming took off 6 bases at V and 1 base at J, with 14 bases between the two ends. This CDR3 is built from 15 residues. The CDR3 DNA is TGTGCCAGCAGAAGGACAGTAAAACGCACAGATACGCAGTATTTT. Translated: CASRRTVKRTDTQYF. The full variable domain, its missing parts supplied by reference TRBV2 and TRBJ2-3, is EPEVTQTPSHQVTQMGQEVILRCVPISNHLYFYWYRQILGQKVEFLVSFYNNEISEKSEIFDDQFSVERPDGSNFTLKIRSTKLEDSAMYFCASRRTVKRTDTQYFGPGTRLTVL.

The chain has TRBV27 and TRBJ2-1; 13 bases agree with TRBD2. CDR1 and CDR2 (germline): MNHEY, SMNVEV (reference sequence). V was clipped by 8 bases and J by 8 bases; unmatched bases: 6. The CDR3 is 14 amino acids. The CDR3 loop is CASGGTSGKHEQFF. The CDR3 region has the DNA TGTGCCAGCGGCGGGACTAGCGGGAAACATGAGCAGTTCTTC.

The CDR3 here is CAWRGRGDQPQHF. In DNA form, the CDR3 reads TGTGCCTGGAGGGGGAGGGGGGATCAGCCCCAGCATTTT. The gene calls are TRBV30 and TRBJ1-5; the D gene is possibly TRBD1 (6 bases). The V end lost 3 bases, the J end lost 5 bases, and 11 bases lay between the germline ends. Germline lookup yields CDR1 GTSNPN and CDR2 SVGIG (reference sequence). CDR3 length equals 13 residues.

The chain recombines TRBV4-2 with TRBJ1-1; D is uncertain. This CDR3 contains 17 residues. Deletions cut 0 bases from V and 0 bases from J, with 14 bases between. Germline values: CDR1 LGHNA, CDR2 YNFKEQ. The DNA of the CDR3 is TGTGCCAGCAGCCAAGACCGGCGGGGAGACATGAACACTGAAGCTTTCTTT. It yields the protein CASSQDRRGDMNTEAFF.

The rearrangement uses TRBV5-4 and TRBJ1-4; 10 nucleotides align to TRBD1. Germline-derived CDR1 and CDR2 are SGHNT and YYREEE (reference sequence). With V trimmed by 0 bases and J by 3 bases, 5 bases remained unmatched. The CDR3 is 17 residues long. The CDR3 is CASSLGTGGWANEKLFF. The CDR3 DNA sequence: TGTGCCAGCAGCTTGGGGACAGGGGGGTGGGCTAATGAAAAACTGTTTTTT. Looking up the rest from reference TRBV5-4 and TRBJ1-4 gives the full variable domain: ETGVTQSPTHLIKTRGQQVTLRCSSQSGHNTVSWYQQALGQGPQFIFQYYREEENGRGNFPPRFSGLQFPNYSSELNVNALELDDSALYLCASSLGTGGWANEKLFFGSGTQLSVL.

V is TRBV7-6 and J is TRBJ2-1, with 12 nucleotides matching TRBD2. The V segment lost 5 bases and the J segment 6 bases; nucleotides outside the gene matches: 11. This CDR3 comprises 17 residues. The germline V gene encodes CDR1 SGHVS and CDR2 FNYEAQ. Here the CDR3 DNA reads TGTGCCAGCAGCCCGGGGACTAGCGGGTCGGTGTTCAATGAGCAGTTCTTC. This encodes CASSPGTSGSVFNEQFF. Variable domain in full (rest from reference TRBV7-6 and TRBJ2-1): GAGVSQSPRYKVTKRGQDVALRCDPISGHVSLYWYRQALGQGPEFLTYFNYEAQQDKSGLPNDRFSAERPEGSISTLTIQRTEQRDSAMYRCASSPGTSGSVFNEQFFGPGTRLTVL.

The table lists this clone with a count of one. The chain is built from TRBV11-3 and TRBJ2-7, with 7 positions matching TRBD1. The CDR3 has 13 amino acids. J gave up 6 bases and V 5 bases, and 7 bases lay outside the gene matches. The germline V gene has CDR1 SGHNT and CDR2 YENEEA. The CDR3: CASSRRGFGEQYF. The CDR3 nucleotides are TGTGCCAGCAGCCGCAGGGGGTTCGGCGAGCAGTACTTC.

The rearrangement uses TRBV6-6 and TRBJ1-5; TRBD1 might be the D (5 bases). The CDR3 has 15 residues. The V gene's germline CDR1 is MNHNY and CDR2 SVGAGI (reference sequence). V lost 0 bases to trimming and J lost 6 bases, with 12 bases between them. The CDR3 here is CASSYSTGGGQPQHF. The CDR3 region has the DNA TGTGCCAGCAGTTACTCGACCGGGGGAGGTCAGCCCCAGCATTTT.

CDR3 sequence reads: CAISESRVGGRYEQYF. The CDR3 bases are TGTGCCATCAGTGAGTCACGTGTAGGAGGAAGATACGAGCAGTACTTC. The V gene is TRBV10-3, the J gene TRBJ2-7; D is perhaps TRBD2 (5 bases). V lost 0 bases and J 4 bases, leaving 16 bases between the germline ends. The CDR3 length is 16 residues. Germline lookup yields CDR1 ENHRY and CDR2 SYGVKD.

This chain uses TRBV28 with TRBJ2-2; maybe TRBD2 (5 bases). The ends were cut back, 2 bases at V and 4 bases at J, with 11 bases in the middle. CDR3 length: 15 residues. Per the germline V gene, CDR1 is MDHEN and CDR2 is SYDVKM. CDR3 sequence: CASSLMEVFTGELFF. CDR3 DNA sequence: TGTGCCAGCAGTTTAATGGAGGTCTTCACCGGGGAGCTGTTTTTT.

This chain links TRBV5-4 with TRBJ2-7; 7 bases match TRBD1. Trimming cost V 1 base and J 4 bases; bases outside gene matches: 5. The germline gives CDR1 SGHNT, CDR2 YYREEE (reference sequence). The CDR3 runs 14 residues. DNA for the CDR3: TGTGCCAGCAGCTTGAGGGGGCGAAGGTACGAGCAGTACTTC. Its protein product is CASSLRGRRYEQYF.

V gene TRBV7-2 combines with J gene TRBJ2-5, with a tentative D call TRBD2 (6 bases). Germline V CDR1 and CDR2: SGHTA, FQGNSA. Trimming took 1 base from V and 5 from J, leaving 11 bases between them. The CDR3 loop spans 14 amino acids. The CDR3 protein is CASSLETGGETQYF. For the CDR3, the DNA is TGTGCCAGCAGCTTAGAGACTGGGGGGGAGACCCAGTACTTC. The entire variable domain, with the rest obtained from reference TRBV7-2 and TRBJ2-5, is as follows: GAGVSQSPSNKVTEKGKDVELRCDPISGHTALYWYRQSLGQGLEFLIYFQGNSAPDKSGLPSDRFSAERTGGSVSTLTIQRTQQEDSAVYLCASSLETGGETQYFGPGTRLLVL.

In DNA, the CDR3 is TGTGCCAGCAGCCAGGACAGGGGGGTATATGGCTACACCTTC. Translating it yields CASSQDRGVYGYTF. This sequence joins TRBV6-9 and TRBJ1-2, with 10 bases that match TRBD1. CDR3 size: 14 residues. V gave up 6 bases and J gave up 5 bases; unmatched junction bases: 6. From germline, CDR1 is MNHGY and CDR2 SVAAGI.

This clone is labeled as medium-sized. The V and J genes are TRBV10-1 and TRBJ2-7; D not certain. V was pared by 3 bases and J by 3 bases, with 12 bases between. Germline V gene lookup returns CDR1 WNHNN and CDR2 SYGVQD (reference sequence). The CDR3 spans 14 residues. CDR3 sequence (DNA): TGCGCCAGCAGTGAATCCCTCGGAGACTACGAGCAGTACTTC. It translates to CASSESLGDYEQYF.

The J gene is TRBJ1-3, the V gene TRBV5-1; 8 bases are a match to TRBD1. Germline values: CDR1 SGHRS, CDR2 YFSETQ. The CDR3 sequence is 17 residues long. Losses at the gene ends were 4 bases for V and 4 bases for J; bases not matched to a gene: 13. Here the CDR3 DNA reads TGCGCCAGCAGCCCCAACCCCGGGACAGGCGCGGGAAACACCATATATTTT. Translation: CASSPNPGTGAGNTIYF. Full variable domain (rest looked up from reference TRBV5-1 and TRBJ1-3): KAGVTQTPRYLIKTRGQQVTLSCSPISGHRSVSWYQQTPGQGLQFLFEYFSETQRNKGNFPGRFSGRQFSNSRSEMNVSTLELGDSALYLCASSPNPGTGAGNTIYFGEGSWLTVV.

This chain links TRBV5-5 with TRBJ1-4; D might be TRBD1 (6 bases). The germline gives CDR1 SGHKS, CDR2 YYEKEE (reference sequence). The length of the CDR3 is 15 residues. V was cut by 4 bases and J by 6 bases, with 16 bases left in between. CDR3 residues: CASSKMDSVDEKLFF. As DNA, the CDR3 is TGTGCCAGCAGCAAGATGGACAGCGTGGATGAAAAACTGTTTTTT.

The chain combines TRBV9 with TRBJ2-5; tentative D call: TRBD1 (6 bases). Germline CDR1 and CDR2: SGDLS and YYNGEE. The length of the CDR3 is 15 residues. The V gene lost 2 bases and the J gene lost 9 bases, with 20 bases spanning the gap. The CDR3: CASSVGIDRPVAQYF. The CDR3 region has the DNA TGTGCCAGCAGCGTGGGTATAGACAGGCCCGTGGCCCAGTACTTC. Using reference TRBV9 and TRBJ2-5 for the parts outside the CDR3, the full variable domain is DSGVTQTPKHLITATGQRVTLRCSPRSGDLSVYWYQQSLDQGLQFLIQYYNGEERAKGNILERFSAQQFPDLHSELNLSSLELGDSALYFCASSVGIDRPVAQYFGPGTRLLVL.

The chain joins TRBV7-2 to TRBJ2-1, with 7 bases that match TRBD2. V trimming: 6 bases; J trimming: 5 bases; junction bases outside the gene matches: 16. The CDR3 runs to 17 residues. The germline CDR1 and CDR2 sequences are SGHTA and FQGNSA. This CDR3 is CASSSWRSGAGHNEQFF. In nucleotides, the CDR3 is TGTGCCAGCAGTTCTTGGCGGAGTGGAGCGGGGCACAATGAGCAGTTCTTC.

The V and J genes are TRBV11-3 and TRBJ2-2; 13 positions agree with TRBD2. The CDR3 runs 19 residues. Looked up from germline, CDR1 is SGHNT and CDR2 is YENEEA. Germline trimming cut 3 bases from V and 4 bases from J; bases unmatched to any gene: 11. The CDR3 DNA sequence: TGTGCCAGCAGCTTGGGGACCCCGGGACTAGCGGGATTCACCGGGGAGCTGTTTTTT. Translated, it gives CASSLGTPGLAGFTGELFF.

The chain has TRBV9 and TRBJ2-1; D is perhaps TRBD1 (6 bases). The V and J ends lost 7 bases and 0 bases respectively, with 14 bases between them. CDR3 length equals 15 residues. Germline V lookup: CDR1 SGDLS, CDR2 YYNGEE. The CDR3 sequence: CASSDSPYSYNEQFF. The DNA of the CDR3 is TGTGCCAGCTCGGACAGCCCTTACTCCTACAATGAGCAGTTCTTC.

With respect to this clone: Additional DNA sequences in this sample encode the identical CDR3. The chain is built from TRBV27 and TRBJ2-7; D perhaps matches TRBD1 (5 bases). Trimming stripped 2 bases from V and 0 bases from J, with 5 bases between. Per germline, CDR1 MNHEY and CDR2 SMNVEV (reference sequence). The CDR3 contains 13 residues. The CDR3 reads CASSLRGSYEQYF. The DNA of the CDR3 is TGTGCCAGCAGTTTAAGGGGCTCCTACGAGCAGTACTTC.

The CDR3 reads CASSYRVNTGELFF. In DNA form, the CDR3 reads TGTGCCAGTAGTTACAGGGTAAACACCGGGGAGCTGTTTTTT. V and J are TRBV19 and TRBJ2-2, with D possibly TRBD1 on 6 matching bases. CDR3 length equals 14 residues. V was clipped by 5 bases and J by 2 bases, with 9 bases between them. CDR1 is LNHDA, CDR2 SQIVND, per germline (reference sequence). The full variable domain, rest sourced from reference TRBV19 and TRBJ2-2, is DGGITQSPKYLFRKEGQNVTLSCEQNLNHDAMYWYRQDPGQGLRLIYYSQIVNDFQKGDIAEGYSVSREKKESFPLTVTSAQKNPTAFYLCASSYRVNTGELFFGEGSRLTVL.

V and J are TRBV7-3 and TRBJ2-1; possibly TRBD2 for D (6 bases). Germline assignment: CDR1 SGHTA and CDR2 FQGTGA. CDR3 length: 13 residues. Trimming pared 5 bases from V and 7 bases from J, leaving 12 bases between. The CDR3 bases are TGTGCCAGCAGCGCGGGGCGGGCGAATGAGCAGTTCTTC. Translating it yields CASSAGRANEQFF.